Listed below are T cell receptor beta chains from one sample, sequenced in a study of blood T cell repertoires in COVID-19. TCRdb keeps only in-frame clones here, not all; method: immunoSEQ multiplex PCR. The data show over 200,000 clones, approximately 87% seen once. Sample: PBMCs or T cells enriched from blood (not recorded which). These receptor sequences come from a woman aged 45-60 years in a cohort exposed to, infected with or recovered from COVID-19 (not recorded which). Each CDR3 is given with its conserved first and last residue. D genes are given only for firm matches. Rows give clone size only sometimes, using once, few, many, or a class for an expanded clone.

d_gene,abundance,v_gene,j_gene,CDR3aa,CDR3nt
.,.,TRBV10-3,TRBJ1-6,CAISESPSAAGDSPLHF,TGTGCCATCAGTGAGTCGCCGTCAGCCGCCGGGGATTCACCCCTCCACTTT
TRBD2,.,TRBV6-1,TRBJ2-3,CASSVGLAGFGDTQYF,TGTGCCAGCAGTGTCGGACTAGCGGGGTTTGGTGATACGCAGTATTTT
.,.,TRBV3-1/TRBV3-2,TRBJ1-4,CASSQEGRRGNEKLFF,TGTGCCAGCAGCCAAGAAGGCCGCAGGGGTAATGAAAAACTGTTTTTT
.,.,TRBV6-6,TRBJ1-1,CASSYSIAGLNTEAFF,TGTGCCAGCAGTTACTCGATAGCAGGGTTGAACACTGAAGCTTTCTTT
TRBD2,.,TRBV7-3,TRBJ2-6,CASSRLGGGASGANVLTF,TGTGCCAGCAGCCGACTCGGCGGGGGGGCCTCTGGGGCCAACGTCCTGACTTTC
.,.,TRBV25-1,TRBJ2-7,CASSDLRIEQYF,TGTGCCAGCAGTGACCTGAGGATCGAGCAGTACTTC
.,.,TRBV19,TRBJ1-4,CASQIEKLFF,TGTGCCAGTCAAATTGAAAAACTGTTTTTT
TRBD2,many,TRBV5-8,TRBJ2-1,CASSSLRGSGGWNEQFF,TGTGCCAGCAGCAGCTTACGTGGTAGCGGGGGCTGGAATGAGCAGTTCTTC
TRBD1,.,TRBV7-2,TRBJ1-4,CASSLGPTGGVDEKLFF,TGTGCCAGCAGCTTAGGGCCAACAGGGGGAGTAGACGAAAAACTGTTTTTT
.,.,TRBV29-1,TRBJ1-4,CSFSGTGDRWRGGGEKLFF,TGCAGCTTTTCGGGAACCGGGGATCGGTGGCGAGGGGGTGGTGAAAAACTGTTTTTT
.,.,TRBV3-1/TRBV3-2,TRBJ2-5,CASSQDGRGETQYF,TGTGCCAGCAGCCAAGACGGCAGGGGAGAGACCCAGTACTTC
TRBD1,.,TRBV11-1,TRBJ1-2,CASSLLGTGPGGYTF,TGTGCCAGCAGCTTACTCGGGACAGGCCCCGGTGGCTACACCTTC
TRBD1,.,TRBV4-2,TRBJ1-6,CASSQDPGTGYNSPLHF,TGTGCCAGCAGCCAGGACCCTGGGACAGGGTATAATTCACCCCTCCACTTT
.,.,TRBV2,TRBJ1-5,CASSDVWGGSNQPQHF,TGTGCCAGCAGTGACGTTTGGGGGGGGAGCAATCAGCCCCAGCATTTT
TRBD1,.,TRBV2,TRBJ2-7,CASSVRGIAYEQYF,TGTGCCAGCAGTGTCAGGGGGATCGCCTACGAGCAGTACTTC
.,.,TRBV24-1,TRBJ1-5,CATSGDTGTGQPQHF,TGTGCCACCAGTGGGGACACTGGAACAGGTCAGCCCCAGCATTTT
.,.,TRBV6-5,TRBJ2-3,CASSYRQGSTDTQYF,TGTGCCAGCAGTTACCGGCAGGGGAGCACAGATACGCAGTATTTT
.,once,TRBV7-9,TRBJ2-1,CASSLVLNEQFF,TGTGCCAGCAGCTTAGTTCTCAATGAGCAGTTCTTC
.,.,TRBV24-1,TRBJ1-2,CATSDSGPRRGYTF,TGTGCCACCAGTGACTCCGGCCCCCGGAGGGGCTACACCTTC
.,.,TRBV6-6,TRBJ1-4,CASRAGSMGKLFF,TGTGCCAGCAGGGCGGGGTCGATGGGAAAACTGTTTTTT
TRBD1,.,TRBV6-5,TRBJ2-1,CASGNRGRNYNEQFF,TGTGCCAGTGGGAACAGGGGAAGGAACTACAATGAGCAGTTCTTC
TRBD2,.,TRBV19,TRBJ2-3,CASSIGGLAYSTDTQYF,TGTGCCAGTAGTATAGGAGGACTAGCCTACTCCACAGATACGCAGTATTTT
TRBD2,.,TRBV11-3,TRBJ2-1,CASSFYSGGQVEQFF,TGTGCCAGCAGCTTTTATAGCGGGGGGCAGGTTGAGCAGTTCTTC
.,.,TRBV7-8,TRBJ1-3,CASSLHGTGNTIYF,TGTGCCAGCAGCTTACACGGGACTGGAAACACCATATATTTT
.,.,TRBV5-1,TRBJ2-2,CASSLRPTPGELFF,TGCGCCAGCAGCTTGCGTCCCACACCCGGGGAGCTGTTTTTT
.,.,TRBV6-5,TRBJ2-7,CASSSPRGGEQYF,TGTGCCAGCAGCTCTCCGAGGGGGGGCGAGCAGTACTTC
.,.,TRBV28,TRBJ1-5,CASSSYSNQPQHF,TGTGCCAGCAGTTCCTATAGCAATCAGCCCCAGCATTTT
.,.,TRBV12-3/TRBV12-4,TRBJ1-5,CASSSNNQPQHF,TGTGCCAGCAGTTCAAATAATCAGCCCCAGCATTTT
TRBD1,.,TRBV10-3,TRBJ1-2,CAISRDRVFANYGYTF,TGTGCCATCAGCCGGGACAGGGTATTCGCTAACTATGGCTACACCTTC
TRBD2,.,TRBV24-1,TRBJ2-3,CATSDPTGTSGNTDTQYF,TGTGCCACCAGTGACCCAACTGGGACTAGCGGAAACACAGATACGCAGTATTTT
.,.,TRBV28,TRBJ1-2,CASSFPTGANYGYTF,TGTGCCAGCAGTTTCCCGACCGGAGCTAACTATGGCTACACCTTC